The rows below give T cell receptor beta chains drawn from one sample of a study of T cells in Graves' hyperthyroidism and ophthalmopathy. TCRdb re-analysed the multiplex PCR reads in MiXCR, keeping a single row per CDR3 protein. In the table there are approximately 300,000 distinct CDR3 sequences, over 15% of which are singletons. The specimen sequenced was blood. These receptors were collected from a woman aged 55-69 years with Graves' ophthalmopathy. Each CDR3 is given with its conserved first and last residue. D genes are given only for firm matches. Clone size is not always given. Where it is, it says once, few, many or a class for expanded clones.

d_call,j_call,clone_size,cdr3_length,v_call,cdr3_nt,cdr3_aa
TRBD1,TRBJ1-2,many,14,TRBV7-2,TGTGCCAGCAGCGTTCCCGCGGGGACAGGTGGCTACACCTTC,CASSVPAGTGGYTF
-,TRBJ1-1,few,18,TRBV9,TGTGCCAGCAGCGTAGTTTTTTTGAGGGCAGAAGATAACACTGAAGCTTTCTTT,CASSVVFLRAEDNTEAFF
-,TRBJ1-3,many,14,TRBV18,TGTGCCAGCTCACCAGGAACCTCTGGAAACACCATATATTTT,CASSPGTSGNTIYF
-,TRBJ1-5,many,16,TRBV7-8,TGTGCCAGCACCTCCGGTCGCTTAGCGAGCAATCAGCCCCAGCATTTT,CASTSGRLASNQPQHF
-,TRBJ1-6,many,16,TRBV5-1,TGCGCCAGCAGCGGACACCATGACGGAGATAATTCACCCCTCCACTTT,CASSGHHDGDNSPLHF
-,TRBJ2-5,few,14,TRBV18,TGTGCCAGCCCACCAAATGCCGGCCGAGAGACCCAGTACTTC,CASPPNAGRETQYF
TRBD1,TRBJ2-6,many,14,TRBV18,TGTGCCAGCTCACCGACAGGGGGGGCCAACGTCCTGACTTTC,CASSPTGGANVLTF
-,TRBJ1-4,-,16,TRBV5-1,TGCGCCAGCAGGCGCGACAGTGGGTCAACTAATGAAAAACTGTTTTTT,CASRRDSGSTNEKLFF
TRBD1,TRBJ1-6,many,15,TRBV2,TGTGCCAGCACCTTGGGGACAGTTGATAATTCACCCCTCCACTTT,CASTLGTVDNSPLHF
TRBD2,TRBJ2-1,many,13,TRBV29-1,TGCAGCGCGAGTAGCGGGAGGCTCAATGAGCAGTTCTTC,CSASSGRLNEQFF
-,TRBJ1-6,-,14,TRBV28,TGTGCCAGCAGTCCTTCTGGGAGCGTTTCACCCCTCCACTTT,CASSPSGSVSPLHF
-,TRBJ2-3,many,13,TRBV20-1,TGCAGTGCTATTACGGGTTTCACAGATACGCAGTATTTT,CSAITGFTDTQYF
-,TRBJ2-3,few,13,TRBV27,TGTGCCAGCAGTTTTGGACCCACGGATACGCAGTATTTT,CASSFGPTDTQYF
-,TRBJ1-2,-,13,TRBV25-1,TGTGCCAGCAGGCGGGGGCGCGAGTATGGCTACACCTTC,CASRRGREYGYTF
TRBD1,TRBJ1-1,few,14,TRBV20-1,TGCAGTGCTAGGACACAGGGGTCGAACACTGAAGCTTTCTTT,CSARTQGSNTEAFF
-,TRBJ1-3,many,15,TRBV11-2,TGTGCCAGCAGAGACGGACGGAACTCTGGAAACACCATATATTTT,CASRDGRNSGNTIYF
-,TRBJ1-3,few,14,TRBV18,TGTGCCAGCTCGTTCACAGGGAATGGAAACACCATATATTTT,CASSFTGNGNTIYF
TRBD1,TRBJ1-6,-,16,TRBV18,TGTGCCAGCTCACCTCGACAGGGGGCCGGTAATTCACCCCTCCACTTT,CASSPRQGAGNSPLHF
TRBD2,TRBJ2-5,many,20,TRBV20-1,TGCAGTGCTATTTATCCTCCGCCGGGACTAGTCCCATGGGGCCAAGAGACCCAGTACTTC,CSAIYPPPGLVPWGQETQYF
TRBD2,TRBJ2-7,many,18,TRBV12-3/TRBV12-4,TGTGCCAGCAGTTTAACCCTGGTTAAGCGGGGGTTCTCCTACGAGCAGTACTTC,CASSLTLVKRGFSYEQYF
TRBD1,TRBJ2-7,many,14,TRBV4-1,TGCGCCAGCAGCCTATGGGGACAGCCCTACGAGCAGTACTTC,CASSLWGQPYEQYF
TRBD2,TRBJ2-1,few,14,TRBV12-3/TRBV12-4,TGTGCCAGCAGTCCTAGCGGGGGGGGGAATGAGCAGTTCTTC,CASSPSGGGNEQFF
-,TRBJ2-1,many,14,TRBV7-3,TGTGCCAGCAGCTTAGGGCAGGCCTACAATGAGCAGTTCTTC,CASSLGQAYNEQFF
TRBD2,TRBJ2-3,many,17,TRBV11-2,TGTGCCAGCAGCTTAGGGGCTAGCGGGCTCATCACAGATACGCAGTATTTT,CASSLGASGLITDTQYF
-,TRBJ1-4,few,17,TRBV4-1,TGCGCCAGCAGCCAAGTAGGAGTTGCCAGGACTAATGAAAAACTGTTTTTT,CASSQVGVARTNEKLFF
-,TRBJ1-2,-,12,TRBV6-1,TGTGCCAGCAGTGAACATGCCTATGGCTACACCTTC,CASSEHAYGYTF
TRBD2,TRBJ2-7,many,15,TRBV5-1,TGCGCCAGCAGCCAACTGAGCGGGGGGGCCGTCGAGCAGTACTTC,CASSQLSGGAVEQYF
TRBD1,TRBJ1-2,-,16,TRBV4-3,TGCGCCAGCAGCCCGCGGGGACAGGGTAATAACTATGGCTACACCTTC,CASSPRGQGNNYGYTF
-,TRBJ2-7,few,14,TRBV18,TGTGCCAGCTCACCCACAGGGTTTGACTACGAGCAGTACTTC,CASSPTGFDYEQYF
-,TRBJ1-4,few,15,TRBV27,TGTGCCAGCAGTGCCCGACGGGAAACTAATGAAAAACTGTTTTTT,CASSARRETNEKLFF
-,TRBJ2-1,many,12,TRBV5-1,TGCGCCAGCAGCTTGCCGGGATTTGAGCAGTTCTTC,CASSLPGFEQFF
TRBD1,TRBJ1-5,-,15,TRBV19,TGTGCCAGTAGTATATCCCCAGGGGGCGGTCAGCCCCAGCATTTT,CASSISPGGGQPQHF
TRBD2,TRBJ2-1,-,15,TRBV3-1,TGTGCCAGCAGCCCCGGGACTAGCGGGGACCTTGAGCAGTTCTTC,CASSPGTSGDLEQFF
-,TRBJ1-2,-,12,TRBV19,TGTGCCAGTCAATTAGGAGTGGGTGGCTACACCTTC,CASQLGVGGYTF
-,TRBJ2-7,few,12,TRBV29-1,TGCAGCGTTCGGGGGCCGACCTACGAGCAGTACTTC,CSVRGPTYEQYF
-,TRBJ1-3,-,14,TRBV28,TGTGCCAGCGGCGGGGACCTCACTGGAAACACCATATATTTT,CASGGDLTGNTIYF
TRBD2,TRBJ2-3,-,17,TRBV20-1,TGCAGTGCTAGGGGGACTAGCGGGTCAGGACGTGCAGATACGCAGTATTTT,CSARGTSGSGRADTQYF
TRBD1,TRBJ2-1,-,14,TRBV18,TGTGCCAGCTCACCACGGGCAGGGGGCGATGAGCAGTTCTTC,CASSPRAGGDEQFF
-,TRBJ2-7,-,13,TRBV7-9,TGTGCCAGCAGTCGGGACTTTTCCTACGAGCAGTACTTC,CASSRDFSYEQYF
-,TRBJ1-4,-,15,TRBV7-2,TGCGCCAGCAGCCGAGATATGGGCCCGGATGAAAAACTGTTTTTT,CASSRDMGPDEKLFF
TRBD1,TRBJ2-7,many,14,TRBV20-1,TGCAGTGCTACGCCCGACAGGGGAGGTCGGGAGCAGTACTTC,CSATPDRGGREQYF
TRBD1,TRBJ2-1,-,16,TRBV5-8,TGTGCCAGCAGCTTGGGGGGGACAGGGGTTGTCGATGAGCAGTTCTTC,CASSLGGTGVVDEQFF
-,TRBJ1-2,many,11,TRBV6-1,TGTGCCAGCAGCTCTAACTATGGCTACACCTTC,CASSSNYGYTF
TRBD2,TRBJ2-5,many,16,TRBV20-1,TGCAGTGCTAGAGGGGTAGCGGGAGTCCCACAAGAGACCCAGTACTTC,CSARGVAGVPQETQYF
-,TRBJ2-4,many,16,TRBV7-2,TGTGCCAGCAGCCCCGGATCCGCCCAGGCCAAAAACATTCAGTACTTC,CASSPGSAQAKNIQYF
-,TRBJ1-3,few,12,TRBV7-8,TGTGCCAGCAGCTTAGACGGAGACACCATATATTTT,CASSLDGDTIYF
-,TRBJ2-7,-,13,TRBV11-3,TGTGCCAGCAGCCCTTTCCGGGAAACCGAGCAGTACTTC,CASSPFRETEQYF
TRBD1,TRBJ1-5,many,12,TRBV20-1,TGCAGTGCGGACAGGGGCGATCAGCCCCAGCATTTT,CSADRGDQPQHF
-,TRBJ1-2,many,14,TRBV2,TGTGCCAGCAGCCTCACTAATTCTAACTATGGCTACACCTTC,CASSLTNSNYGYTF
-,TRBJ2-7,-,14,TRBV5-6,TGTGCCAGCATCAAGAAGCAGAGCCCTTACGAGCAGTACTTC,CASIKKQSPYEQYF
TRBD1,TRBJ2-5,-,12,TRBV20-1,TGCAGTGCTACGCAGGGGGTCGGGACCCAGTACTTC,CSATQGVGTQYF
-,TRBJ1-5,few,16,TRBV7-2,TGTGCCAGCAGCTTAGGCCCCGGGACGGAACATCAGCCCCAGCATTTT,CASSLGPGTEHQPQHF
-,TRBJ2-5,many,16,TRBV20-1,TGCAGTGCTAGAGTTTCCAGACAGAGGACCCAAGAGACCCAGTACTTC,CSARVSRQRTQETQYF
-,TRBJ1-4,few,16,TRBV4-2,TGTGCCAGCAGCCAAGGGCAGGACCTACCTTATGAAAAACTGTTTTTT,CASSQGQDLPYEKLFF
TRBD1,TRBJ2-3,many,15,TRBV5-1,TGCGCCAGCAGCCAGGGGGATTTGAGCACAGATACGCAGTATTTT,CASSQGDLSTDTQYF